The sequence of this T cell receptor (beta chain) was determined in a study of cytomegalovirus exposure and HLA in healthy donors. The PCR had 60 Vbeta and 13 Jbeta primers. Method: immunoSEQ multiplex PCR; TCRdb's copy keeps in-frame clones and lacks some. There are 200,000 to 250,000 clones in the sample; roughly 80% occur only once, and roughly 3.1% lies in the top ten. This clone was recorded once. Its target is not known. The CDR3 contains 15 residues. Germline lookup yields CDR1 KGHSH and CDR2 LQKENI. After removal of 1 base from V and 5 bases from J, the junction contained 4 bases not matched to a gene. Study-level findings and limits: As a later analysis revealed, most CMV-associated TCR beta chains appeared HLA-restricted. A later analysis by the authors found several of the most significant clusters apparently linked to common viral pathogens. In a later analysis, roughly 17,000 TCR beta sequences were associated with HLA alleles at 0.05 false discovery rate. Earlier analysis yielded a pattern in which most TCR beta V segments were productive about 87% or about 30% of the time.

The receptor's source is a man aged 25 to 40 in good health and CMV-seronegative. Sequencing used PBMCs. The rearrangement joins TRBV18 to TRBJ1-1; 10 positions agree with TRBD1. In DNA form, the CDR3 reads TGTGCCAGCTCACCACTTGGGACAGGGGAGACTGAAGCTTTCTTT. Residues: CASSPLGTGETEAFF.